These T cell receptor beta chains were read from a single sample in a study of T cells in Graves' hyperthyroidism and ophthalmopathy. TCRdb independently ran MiXCR on the multiplex PCR reads; one entry per CDR3 protein. The table lists fewer than 350,000 distinct CDR3 sequences, around 15% of them singletons, with around 31% in the top ten. The sample was blood. These receptors originate from a woman aged 45-65 years with Graves' hyperthyroidism that later progressed to Graves' ophthalmopathy. The CDR3 runs from the conserved cysteine through the conserved F or W.

v_call: TRBV18; j_call: TRBJ2-7; cdr3_aa: CASSPEVREAEQYF
v_call: TRBV20-1; j_call: TRBJ1-1; cdr3_aa: CSARVLMNTEAFF
v_call: TRBV28; j_call: TRBJ2-6; cdr3_aa: CASSFTGSSRANVLTF
v_call: TRBV29-1; j_call: TRBJ1-3; cdr3_aa: CSVGDRGSGNTIYF
v_call: TRBV19; j_call: TRBJ2-1; cdr3_aa: CASGTSGRNYNEQFF
v_call: TRBV2; j_call: TRBJ2-3; cdr3_aa: CASIRGLAGPDTQYF
v_call: TRBV10-1; j_call: TRBJ1-1; cdr3_aa: CASSEGQTTEAFF
v_call: TRBV20-1; j_call: TRBJ1-2; cdr3_aa: CSARDPVGLYGYTF
v_call: TRBV7-2; j_call: TRBJ1-1; cdr3_aa: CASSLYRGRNTEAFF
v_call: TRBV5-1; j_call: TRBJ2-3; cdr3_aa: CASSFPPGQHVDTQYF
v_call: TRBV30; j_call: TRBJ2-5; cdr3_aa: CAWSGGLQETQYF
v_call: TRBV28; j_call: TRBJ1-2; cdr3_aa: CASSLGPEDPQDLAGYTF
v_call: TRBV11-2; j_call: TRBJ1-1; cdr3_aa: CASSDRDRANGEAFF
v_call: TRBV20-1; j_call: TRBJ1-1; cdr3_aa: CSARKRTGGTEAFF
v_call: TRBV20-1; j_call: TRBJ2-1; cdr3_aa: CSARGDFREQFF
v_call: TRBV30; j_call: TRBJ2-3; cdr3_aa: CAWSGRDRGQDTQYF
v_call: TRBV28; j_call: TRBJ2-7; cdr3_aa: CASSTGQGYEQYF
v_call: TRBV30; j_call: TRBJ1-3; cdr3_aa: CAWSPRIFPIYF
v_call: TRBV3-1; j_call: TRBJ2-2; cdr3_aa: CASSPFWGPGELFF
v_call: TRBV5-1; j_call: TRBJ2-1; cdr3_aa: CASSIRWGSYNEQFF
v_call: TRBV15; j_call: TRBJ2-1; cdr3_aa: CATSRAAANEQFF
v_call: TRBV5-8; j_call: TRBJ2-2; cdr3_aa: CASSGPGNTGELFF
v_call: TRBV28; j_call: TRBJ2-7; cdr3_aa: CASSYRQGFLYEQYF
v_call: TRBV7-3; j_call: TRBJ1-2; cdr3_aa: CASSLYTNEGYTF
v_call: TRBV29-1; j_call: TRBJ1-5; cdr3_aa: CSVTGTEVIQPQHF
v_call: TRBV13; j_call: TRBJ2-2; cdr3_aa: CASSSPPPSVGELFF
v_call: TRBV10-3; j_call: TRBJ1-6; cdr3_aa: CAISGTGTSYNSPLHF
v_call: TRBV4-1; j_call: TRBJ1-5; cdr3_aa: CASSQDRWGGNQPQHF
v_call: TRBV6-5; j_call: TRBJ2-2; cdr3_aa: CASSYSREDTGELFF
v_call: TRBV6-2/TRBV6-3; j_call: TRBJ2-1; cdr3_aa: CASTASGRSNEQFF
v_call: TRBV27; j_call: TRBJ1-1; cdr3_aa: CASWDQFRAEAFF
v_call: TRBV20-1; j_call: TRBJ2-3; cdr3_aa: CSVPGRDGTSGITIPDTQYF
v_call: TRBV5-8; j_call: TRBJ2-3; cdr3_aa: CASSPQVPLGDTQYF
v_call: TRBV7-9; j_call: TRBJ2-3; cdr3_aa: CASRGGGGTDTQYF
v_call: TRBV2; j_call: TRBJ2-7; cdr3_aa: CASPKPGNSYEQYF
v_call: TRBV2; j_call: TRBJ2-3; cdr3_aa: CASRPQGTDTQYF
v_call: TRBV27; j_call: TRBJ1-1; cdr3_aa: CASSPRGGHTEAFF
v_call: TRBV5-4; j_call: TRBJ2-1; cdr3_aa: CASSSTYTSSYNEQFF
v_call: TRBV12-3/TRBV12-4; j_call: TRBJ2-7; cdr3_aa: CASSPGRSYEQYF
v_call: TRBV27; j_call: TRBJ1-5; cdr3_aa: CASSPIGSNQPQHF
v_call: TRBV5-4; j_call: TRBJ1-1; cdr3_aa: CASSLDNTEAFF
v_call: TRBV5-1; j_call: TRBJ2-3; cdr3_aa: CASSEGQVPSTDTQYF
v_call: TRBV9; j_call: TRBJ2-3; cdr3_aa: CASSVRGSPDTQYF
v_call: TRBV11-3; j_call: TRBJ2-7; cdr3_aa: CASSTPTRIRNSYEQYF